This entry concerns a single T cell receptor (beta chain). The antigen it recognizes is unknown. Per-base qualities were not stored, and no clone one base away is much larger. The junction carries 10 bases between V and J, which are trimmed by 1 base and 11 bases respectively. Its CDR3 holds 12 amino acids, cysteine through phenylalanine. The read is trimmed to its CDR3 DNA, 36 bases read in frame from base 1. In the germline V gene (reference sequence), CDR1 corresponds to LGHDT and CDR2 to YNNKEL. This sample is part of a study of T-cell reconstitution after alpha-beta-depleted transplantation in children (dated by TCRdb to about 2016). About the investigation overall: The study quantitatively tracked T-cell immune reconstitution after TCRalphabeta/CD19-depleted allogeneic hematopoietic cell transplantation in children using TCR repertoire profiling. Here is what the overall study found, with its caveats: Over subsequent months, a decline in hyperexpanded clone frequencies was noted, and after one year, T-cell counts and TCRbeta diversity were mostly ascribed to newly produced T cells. About two months after transplant, the apparently early recovery of alphabetaT-cell counts reportedly depended on just several hundred clones that had expanded rapidly and came from non-depleted graft cells. In some patients, the high TCRbeta diversity seen at day 60 was put down to recipient T cells and intrathymic progenitors that had survived conditioning.

Libraries came from PCR. The sample was run on an Illumina HiSeq 2500. TCR libraries were prepared with molecular barcoding, using unique molecular identifiers to normalize TCRbeta repertoire quantification. TCRdb handled the public reads itself, with Q25 trimming in fastp and clone calling in MiXCR, and kept productive beta chains. For every CDR3 protein sequence, its rows merge into one entry that carries the most common genes and DNA. The sample table shows 250,000 or so distinct CDR3 sequences, and roughly 25% are seen once. More than 4.5% of the sample is taken by the ten largest. This specimen's treatment or condition label, interpreted: allogeneic hematopoietic cell transplantation with graft depleted of TCRalphabeta T cells and CD19 B cells. The children who served as transplant recipients had been given grafts of TCRalphabeta/CD19-depleted allogeneic hematopoietic cells.

The source is a female patient aged 2-10 years who had a stem cell transplant for congenital amegakaryocytic thrombocytopenia, so the T cells may come from the graft donor. Recombination linked TRBV3-1 to TRBJ2-3; the D segment could be TRBD1, given 5 matching bases. The sample consisted of PBMCs, mostly from graft donor cells, taken 360 days after TCRalphabeta/CD19-depleted stem cell transplant. The nucleotides are TGTGCCAGCAGCCAAGTCCTAGGGGAGCAGTATTTT. This encodes CASSQVLGEQYF.